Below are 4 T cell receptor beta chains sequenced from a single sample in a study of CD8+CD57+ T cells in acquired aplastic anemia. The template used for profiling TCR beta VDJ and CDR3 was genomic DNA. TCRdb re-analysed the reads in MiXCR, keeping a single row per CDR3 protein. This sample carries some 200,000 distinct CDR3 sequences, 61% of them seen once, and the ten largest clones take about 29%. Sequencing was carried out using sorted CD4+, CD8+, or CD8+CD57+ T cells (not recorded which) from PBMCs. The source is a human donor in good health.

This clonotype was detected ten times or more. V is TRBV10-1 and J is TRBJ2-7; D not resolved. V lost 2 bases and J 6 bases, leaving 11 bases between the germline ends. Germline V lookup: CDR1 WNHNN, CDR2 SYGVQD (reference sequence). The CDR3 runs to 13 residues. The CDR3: CASSEANLGEQYF. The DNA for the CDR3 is TGCGCCAGCAGTGAGGCCAACTTAGGCGAGCAGTACTTC.

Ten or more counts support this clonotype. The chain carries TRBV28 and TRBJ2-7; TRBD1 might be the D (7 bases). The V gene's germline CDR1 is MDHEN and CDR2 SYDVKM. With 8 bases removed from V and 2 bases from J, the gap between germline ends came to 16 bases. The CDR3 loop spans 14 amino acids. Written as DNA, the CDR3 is TGTGCCAGCCAAACGACAGGGACTCCCTACGAGCAGTACTTC. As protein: CASQTTGTPYEQYF.

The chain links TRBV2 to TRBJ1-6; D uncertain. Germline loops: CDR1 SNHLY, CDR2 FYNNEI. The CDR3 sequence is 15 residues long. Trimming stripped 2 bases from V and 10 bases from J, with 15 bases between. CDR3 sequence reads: CASSEWPDASSPLHF. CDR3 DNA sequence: TGTGCCAGCAGTGAATGGCCAGACGCTAGCTCACCCCTCCACTTT.

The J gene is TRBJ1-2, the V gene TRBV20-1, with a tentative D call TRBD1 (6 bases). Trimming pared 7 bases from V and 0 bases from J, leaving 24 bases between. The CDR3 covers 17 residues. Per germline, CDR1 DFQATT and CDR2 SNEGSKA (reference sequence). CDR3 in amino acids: CSGQLQGRHTANYGYTF. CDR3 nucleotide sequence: TGCAGTGGTCAGTTACAGGGACGTCACACAGCTAACTATGGCTACACCTTC.